The 21 T cell receptor beta chains reported below all come from one sample, sequenced in a study of regulatory T cells in long-lasting Graves disease. Arm-PCR with iRepertoire HTBI primers amplified the CDR3 regions for these TCR beta libraries. TCRdb processed the multiplex PCR reads anew with MiXCR; each CDR3 protein has one entry. Here the sample spans under 250,000 distinct CDR3 sequences, 20% to 25% being singletons. Time point: newly diagnosed GD, antithyroid drugs for less than 3 months. TCR sequences were obtained from RNA taken from PBMCs. The specimen was peripheral blood mononuclear cells (PBMCs), collected at new diagnosis, from a patient treated with antithyroid drugs. Receptor source: a female donor with Graves disease.

In this sample, this clonotype turned up many times. The chain links TRBV6-2 or TRBV6-3 to TRBJ2-7; D is possibly TRBD1 (6 bases). From germline, CDR1 is MNHEY and CDR2 SVGEGT. V lost 6 bases, J lost 5 bases, and 11 bases lay in between. This CDR3 comprises 12 residues. The CDR3 bases are TGTGCCAGCAGAACAGGGTTCCACGAGCAGTACTTC. It codes for CASRTGFHEQYF.

In its sample, this clonotype was seen many times. A much larger clone differs from this one at a single base, so this may be a read error. The J gene is TRBJ2-7, the V gene TRBV20-1, with D unresolved. Trimming pared 0 bases from V and 6 bases from J, leaving 3 bases between. CDR3 length equals 10 residues. From germline, CDR1 is DFQATT and CDR2 SNEGSKA (reference sequence). The CDR3 region is CSARDGEQYF. CDR3 bases: TGCAGTGCTAGAGATGGCGAGCAGTACTTC.

This clonotype was found many times. V gene TRBV10-3 combines with J gene TRBJ2-1, with 7 bases matching TRBD2. With V trimmed by 2 bases and J by 5 bases, 6 bases remained unmatched. CDR1 and CDR2 (germline): ENHRY, SYGVKD. The CDR3 contains 15 residues. CDR3 residues: CAISENLGTNNEQFF. CDR3 in DNA: TGTGCCATCAGTGAGAACCTCGGGACTAACAATGAGCAGTTCTTC.

This chain links TRBV11-2 with TRBJ2-7, with 10 nucleotides matching TRBD2. Germline V gene data show CDR1 as SGHAT and CDR2 as FQNNGV. The CDR3 loop spans 15 amino acids. V was clipped by 5 bases and J by 5 bases; unmatched bases: 9. CDR3 DNA: TGTGCCAGCAGCCGGAATAGCGGGAGGCCCCACGAGCAGTACTTC. Protein sequence: CASSRNSGRPHEQYF.

This clonotype was detected many times. The V and J genes are TRBV20-1 and TRBJ2-7, with a possible D match to TRBD1 (6 bases). V lost 1 base to trimming and J lost 6 bases, with 13 bases between them. The germline gives CDR1 DFQATT, CDR2 SNEGSKA (reference sequence). The CDR3 contains 13 residues. The CDR3 DNA sequence: TGCAGTGCTAGAGCACGGAACAGGGCCGAGCAGTACTTC. Translated, it gives CSARARNRAEQYF.

This clonotype was picked up many times. This chain connects TRBV7-3 to TRBJ2-5; 7 nucleotides align to TRBD2. The CDR3 has 16 amino acids. With V trimmed by 2 bases and J by 3 bases, 9 bases remained unmatched. The germline V gene encodes CDR1 SGHTA and CDR2 FQGTGA. The CDR3 loop is CASSLSHASGKETQYF. The CDR3 bases are TGTGCCAGCAGCTTATCCCATGCTAGCGGAAAAGAGACCCAGTACTTC.

At least ten counts were recorded for this clonotype. V gene TRBV28 combines with J gene TRBJ2-2; D might be TRBD2 (6 bases). The germline CDR1 and CDR2 sequences are MDHEN and SYDVKM. CDR3 length: 15 amino acids. The V end was cut by 5 bases, the J end by 6 bases, with 16 bases between. CDR3 nucleotides: TGTGCCAGCAGTCCCAGGAGGGTGTTAGCCGGGGAGCTGTTTTTT. Its translation: CASSPRRVLAGELFF.

The chain couples TRBV20-1 to TRBJ2-1, with no clear D. Germline V lookup: CDR1 DFQATT, CDR2 SNEGSKA (reference sequence). V gave up 6 bases and J gave up 0 bases, with 9 bases separating them. CDR3 length: 13 residues. The CDR3 loop reads CSAGLSSYNEQFF. CDR3 bases: TGCAGTGCCGGGCTAAGCTCCTACAATGAGCAGTTCTTC.

This clonotype was observed a few times. V gene TRBV6-2 or TRBV6-3 combines with J gene TRBJ1-2; no reliable D call. V dropped 0 bases and J dropped 2 bases, with 10 bases sitting between them. The germline CDR1 and CDR2 sequences are MNHEY and SVGEGT. The CDR3 is 15 residues long. CDR3 coding DNA: TGTGCCAGCAGTTACTCGAGAGAGAGAAACTATGGCTACACCTTC. Encoded protein: CASSYSRERNYGYTF.

This clonotype was found many times. CDR3 DNA: TGCAGTGCTAGAGCGGGGGGCGACACCGGGGAGCTGTTTTTT. Its protein is CSARAGGDTGELFF. V is TRBV20-1 and J is TRBJ2-2; possible D gene TRBD2, 7 bases. V was clipped by 1 base and J by 3 bases, with 9 bases between them. CDR1 and CDR2 (germline): DFQATT, SNEGSKA (reference sequence). This CDR3 is built from 14 residues.

This clonotype was seen ten or more times. The chain combines TRBV20-1 with TRBJ2-7, with TRBD1 matching 9 bases. This CDR3 spans 16 amino acids. V dropped 0 bases and J dropped 5; count of bases not matched to a gene: 11. Germline assignment: CDR1 DFQATT and CDR2 SNEGSKA (reference sequence). The CDR3 spells CSARDQSGQGFDEQYF. The CDR3, as DNA: TGCAGTGCTAGAGATCAGTCGGGACAGGGTTTTGACGAGCAGTACTTC.

The V and J genes are TRBV7-3 and TRBJ2-3; unclear D gene. Germline CDR1 and CDR2: SGHTA and FQGTGA. The CDR3 totals 13 residues. The V gene lost 2 bases and the J gene lost 5 bases, with 8 bases spanning the gap. The CDR3 DNA sequence: TGTGCCAGCAGCTTACTTGGTCGAGATACGCAGTATTTT. As protein: CASSLLGRDTQYF.

This clonotype was recorded many times. The chain combines TRBV20-1 with TRBJ1-1; 10 bases agree with TRBD1. The CDR3 is 12 residues long. Trimming at V came to 6 bases and at J to 6 bases, leaving 4 bases not matched to a gene. Germline V gene data show CDR1 as DFQATT and CDR2 as SNEGSKA (reference sequence). The CDR3 loop reads CSARQGAAEAFF. CDR3 DNA: TGCAGTGCGAGACAGGGGGCCGCTGAAGCTTTCTTT.

This clonotype was recorded a few times. The chain combines TRBV5-1 with TRBJ2-5; tentatively, D is TRBD1 (5 bases). Germline V CDR1 and CDR2: SGHRS, YFSETQ. V lost 4 bases to trimming and J lost 4 bases, with 17 bases between them. This CDR3 region has 15 residues. Written as DNA, the CDR3 is TGCGCCAGCAGCCCGACGGAGACAGTACGAGAGACCCAGTACTTC. Translating it yields CASSPTETVRETQYF.

This clonotype was seen repeatedly, ten times or more. The chain couples TRBV7-3 to TRBJ2-7; D is possibly TRBD2 (6 bases). This CDR3 has 12 amino acids. Germline V lookup: CDR1 SGHTA, CDR2 FQGTGA. Trimming removed 6 bases from V and 6 bases from J, with 12 bases in between. This CDR3 is CASRSYGGEQYF. CDR3 bases: TGTGCCAGCAGGTCGTACGGGGGCGAGCAGTACTTC.

This clonotype was counted ten times or more. The rearrangement uses TRBV28 and TRBJ1-5; 7 bases map to TRBD1. V lost 2 bases, J lost 7 bases, and 5 bases stayed unmatched. Germline V gene lookup returns CDR1 MDHEN and CDR2 SYDVKM. The length of the CDR3 is 14 residues. The CDR3 loop reads CASSLGGQEQPQHF. Written as DNA, the CDR3 is TGTGCCAGCAGTTTAGGAGGACAGGAACAGCCCCAGCATTTT. Drawing the rest from reference TRBV28 and TRBJ1-5, the complete variable domain is DVKVTQSSRYLVKRTGEKVFLECVQDMDHENMFWYRQDPGLGLRLIYFSYDVKMKEKGDIPEGYSVSREKKERFSLILESASTNQTSMYLCASSLGGQEQPQHFGDGTRLSIL.

This clonotype has at least ten counts. The rearrangement links TRBV11-2 to TRBJ2-2, with D possibly being TRBD1 (5 bases). Germline lookup yields CDR1 SGHAT and CDR2 FQNNGV. This CDR3 has 16 amino acids. V lost 1 base, J lost 2 bases, and 11 bases lay in between. The CDR3 is CASSLVAGLNTGELFF. CDR3 nucleotides: TGTGCCAGCAGCTTAGTAGCAGGGCTAAACACCGGGGAGCTGTTTTTT.

This clonotype came up many times. The chain links TRBV3-1 to TRBJ2-3; the match to TRBD2 covers 13 bases. The ends lost 4 bases at V and 0 bases at J; junction bases unmatched: 7. This CDR3 has 18 amino acids. Germline V gives CDR1 LGHDT, CDR2 YNNKEL (reference sequence). CDR3 bases: TGTGCCAGCAGCCCCCTCGGGACTAGCGGGACTAGCACAGATACGCAGTATTTT. It codes for CASSPLGTSGTSTDTQYF.

This clonotype was counted many times. This chain links TRBV7-8 with TRBJ1-3; D ambiguous. V was clipped by 5 bases and J by 0 bases, with 11 bases between them. Looked up from germline, CDR1 is SGHVS and CDR2 is FQNEAQ. This CDR3 comprises 15 residues. CDR3 sequence reads: CASSAKGYSGNTIYF. CDR3 coding DNA: TGTGCCAGCAGCGCCAAGGGATACTCTGGAAACACCATATATTTT.

This clonotype was seen ten or more times. The J gene is TRBJ1-5, the V gene TRBV20-1; no reliable D call. Germline CDR1 and CDR2: DFQATT and SNEGSKA (reference sequence). The CDR3 contains 13 residues. With 4 bases removed from V and 0 bases from J, the gap between germline ends came to 7 bases. CDR3 bases: TGCAGTGCTAATTTACATAGCAATCAGCCCCAGCATTTT. This sequence encodes CSANLHSNQPQHF.

This clonotype was observed at least ten times. The V and J genes are TRBV20-1 and TRBJ2-1, with D perhaps matching TRBD1 or TRBD2 (6 bases each). The CDR3 length is 13 residues. The germline CDR1 and CDR2 sequences are DFQATT and SNEGSKA (reference sequence). V lost 3 bases and J lost 6, with 12 bases in between. The CDR3 DNA follows: TGCAGTGCTAGGGGCGGGACAATCAATGAGCAGTTCTTC. Protein sequence: CSARGGTINEQFF.